A selection of T cell receptor beta chains follows, all from one sample in a study of cytomegalovirus exposure and HLA in healthy donors. TCRdb keeps only in-frame clones here, not all; method: immunoSEQ multiplex PCR. The sample consists of approximately 210,000 clones, about three quarters of them appearing once. Specimen: PBMCs. The source of these receptors is a woman in her thirties or forties in good health and CMV-seronegative. Both conserved end residues are part of each CDR3.

V gene	J gene	CDR3 protein
TRBV7-2	TRBJ2-1	CASSLDSSGRAPDNEQFF
TRBV11-3	TRBJ2-1	CASSPHPLLTSGHDNEQFF
TRBV2	TRBJ1-5	CASSARGIGSNQPQHF
TRBV21-1	TRBJ2-3	CASSTETGADTQYF
TRBV6-1	TRBJ1-1	CASNLLQEMNTEAFF
TRBV27	TRBJ1-4	CASSRTGYNEKLFF
TRBV7-9	TRBJ1-1	CASSVGVRGVTEAFF
TRBV20-1	TRBJ1-2	CSARKQGGYTF
TRBV7-2	TRBJ2-7	CASSPGTPTYEQYF
TRBV18	TRBJ1-5	CASSPDRRNQPQHF
TRBV7-9	TRBJ2-7	CASSLGGGTGSYEQYF
TRBV6-1	TRBJ2-2	CASSDTVPTGVRVTGELFF
TRBV9	TRBJ2-1	CASSVDPYSSYNEQFF
TRBV9	TRBJ2-2	CASYPNAGSNTGELFF
TRBV30	TRBJ1-2	CAWRITGNYGYTF
TRBV13	TRBJ2-5	CASSLRTDQETQYF
TRBV19	TRBJ1-3	CASSIGTSGNTIYF
TRBV5-1	TRBJ2-1	CASSGPDRGSYNEQFF
TRBV5-4	TRBJ2-3	CASSLDGLAGATQYF
TRBV5-4	TRBJ2-1	CASSPGTIYNEQFF
TRBV7-5	TRBJ2-7	CVRSLGHGSPSSYEQYF